This is a list of T cell receptor beta chains from one sample in a study of early T cells in non-severe SARS-CoV-2 infection. TCRdb independently ran MiXCR on the 5' RACE reads; one entry per CDR3 protein. The sample lists 85,000 to 100,000 distinct CDR3 sequences; roughly 11% were seen once. The sequencing used whole blood, collected at baseline. These receptors all come from an adult who was a healthcare worker with PCR-confirmed SARS-CoV-2 infection or an uninfected control (not recorded which). The CDR3 runs from the conserved cysteine through the conserved F or W. D genes are given only for firm matches. Clone size, where shown, is once, few, many, or a class for clones that have expanded.

DNA | CDR3 | J | V | D | size
TGTGCCAGCAGTTTATCCCAGCCAGATACGCAGTATTTT | CASSLSQPDTQYF | TRBJ2-3 | TRBV12-3/TRBV12-4 | - | many
TGTGCCAGCAGCGTAGATCTTAGTACAGATACGCAGTATTTT | CASSVDLSTDTQYF | TRBJ2-3 | TRBV9 | - | many
TGTGCCAGCAGCCCCCCGGGACAGATCAATGAGCAGTTCTTC | CASSPPGQINEQFF | TRBJ2-1 | TRBV6-6 | TRBD1 | many
TGCGCCAGCAGCCCCCAAACTAGTAGGGCGGATAATGAGCAGTTCTTC | CASSPQTSRADNEQFF | TRBJ2-1 | TRBV4-1 | - | -
TGTGCCAGCAGCGCGGGACAGGCCAGCTCTGGGGCCAACGTCCTGACTTTC | CASSAGQASSGANVLTF | TRBJ2-6 | TRBV5-4 | TRBD1 | -
TGTGCCAGCAGCCCTGGACTATTCAATGAGCAGTTCTTC | CASSPGLFNEQFF | TRBJ2-1 | TRBV12-3/TRBV12-4 | - | many
TGTGCCACCAGTGACTCTACAGATACGCAGTATTTT | CATSDSTDTQYF | TRBJ2-3 | TRBV24-1 | - | many
TGTGCCACCAGTGAGTTGGGACAGGGGGTCACCGGGGAGCTGTTTTTT | CATSELGQGVTGELFF | TRBJ2-2 | TRBV24-1 | TRBD1 | many
TGTGCCAGCAGTCAAGGGAGTGTTTTTTACGAGCAGTACTTC | CASSQGSVFYEQYF | TRBJ2-7 | TRBV12-3/TRBV12-4 | - | many
TGTGCCAGCATAAGGTATGAGCAGTTCTTC | CASIRYEQFF | TRBJ2-1 | TRBV2 | - | few
TGTGCCAGCAGCTTGGGGAGGATGTTTTTT | CASSLGRMFF | TRBJ2-2 | TRBV7-8 | - | many
TGCGCCAGCAGTCGCGCAGGACTAGCGGGGGTTCCAAACACCGGGGAGCTGTTTTTT | CASSRAGLAGVPNTGELFF | TRBJ2-2 | TRBV23-1 | TRBD2 | few
TGTGCCAGCAGCGTAGGACAGCGCTCCTACGAACAGTACTTC | CASSVGQRSYEQYF | TRBJ2-7 | TRBV9 | - | many
TGTGCCAGCAGCCTGACATTGAACTATGGCTACACCTTC | CASSLTLNYGYTF | TRBJ1-2 | TRBV7-2 | - | -
TGTGCCAGCAGCTTATCTGCGGGGCTCACAGATACGCAGTATTTT | CASSLSAGLTDTQYF | TRBJ2-3 | TRBV7-2 | - | -
TGTGCCAGCAGCTTTCTCCCAGGGGCGGGCACCGGGGAGCTGTTTTTT | CASSFLPGAGTGELFF | TRBJ2-2 | TRBV7-9 | - | -
TGTGCCAGCAATTTAGCGGGGGGGCAGGGGGATACGCAGTATTTT | CASNLAGGQGDTQYF | TRBJ2-3 | TRBV6-6 | TRBD2 | many
TGTGCCAGCAGGGAAAGCGGGAGCGCCGGGGAGCTGTTTTTT | CASRESGSAGELFF | TRBJ2-2 | TRBV7-3 | TRBD2 | few
TGCAGCGCGTCCGGTCGGACCCAGTACTTC | CSASGRTQYF | TRBJ2-5 | TRBV29-1 | - | few
TGTGCCAGCAGCTTGCGAGGGGCGTATGGCTACACCTTC | CASSLRGAYGYTF | TRBJ1-2 | TRBV5-4 | - | few
TGCAGCGTTGAAGGCAGAGCCAAAAACATTCAGTACTTC | CSVEGRAKNIQYF | TRBJ2-4 | TRBV29-1 | - | few
TGTGCCAGCAGCCCGACAGGGTATGGTGAAAAACTGTTTTTT | CASSPTGYGEKLFF | TRBJ1-4 | TRBV7-7 | TRBD1 | many
TGTGCCAGCAGCTTTACCGTCGACCTTTACAATGAGCAGTTCTTC | CASSFTVDLYNEQFF | TRBJ2-1 | TRBV5-5 | - | once
TGTGCCAGCTCACCACTCGGGAGGGCGTCCTACAATGAGCAGTTCTTC | CASSPLGRASYNEQFF | TRBJ2-1 | TRBV18 | TRBD2 | -
TGTGCCAGCAGTTTTCGCACACCTCGGGTCCCGGGGCTAGCGGGAGACACCGGGGAGCTGTTTTTT | CASSFRTPRVPGLAGDTGELFF | TRBJ2-2 | TRBV12-3/TRBV12-4 | TRBD2 | few
TGTGCCAGCAGTTACTCGATTTACCCCAGGGTTGTGAAGATTCAGCCCCAGCATTTT | CASSYSIYPRVVKIQPQHF | TRBJ1-5 | TRBV6-2/TRBV6-3 | - | few
TGTGCCAGCAGCCCATGGGACAGGGGTGAGACCCAGTACTTC | CASSPWDRGETQYF | TRBJ2-5 | TRBV7-2 | TRBD1 | few
TGTGCCATCAGCCGGGACAGGGCGGAGGAGCAGTACTTC | CAISRDRAEEQYF | TRBJ2-7 | TRBV10-3 | TRBD1 | many
TGTGCCAGCAGCTTAATGATGTGGACTAGCGGGAGGCCCGAGCAGTACTTC | CASSLMMWTSGRPEQYF | TRBJ2-7 | TRBV7-2 | TRBD2 | few
TGCAGCGTTGTTCCAGGGTCGGCAGAGACCCAGTACTTC | CSVVPGSAETQYF | TRBJ2-5 | TRBV29-1 | - | -
TGTGCCAGCAGCTTAGCAACTGGACCGCAGTATTTT | CASSLATGPQYF | TRBJ2-3 | TRBV7-8 | - | few
TGCGCCAGCAGCTTGGTCCTAGCGGGACACGAGCAGTACTTC | CASSLVLAGHEQYF | TRBJ2-7 | TRBV5-1 | TRBD2 | -
TGTGCCAGCAGTGACTCAGGCCGATCCTATGGCTACACCTTC | CASSDSGRSYGYTF | TRBJ1-2 | TRBV6-4 | - | -
TGCAGTGCCGCCCACTCTAGCGGGGGGAATACGCAGTATTTT | CSAAHSSGGNTQYF | TRBJ2-3 | TRBV20-1 | TRBD2 | few
TGTGCCAGCAGCCAGACGGGACAGGAGCTTTCACCCCTCCACTTT | CASSQTGQELSPLHF | TRBJ1-6 | TRBV7-2 | TRBD1 | few
TGTGCCAGCAGCGTAGGACAGGGTTCCGGGGAGCTGTTTTTT | CASSVGQGSGELFF | TRBJ2-2 | TRBV9 | TRBD1 | -
TGTGCCAGCTCACCACCGGGACCGAGTAATGAAAAACTGTTTTTT | CASSPPGPSNEKLFF | TRBJ1-4 | TRBV18 | - | -
TGTGCCAGCAGCACATACAGGGGGCAGGACACTGAAGCTTTCTTT | CASSTYRGQDTEAFF | TRBJ1-1 | TRBV7-8 | TRBD1 | few
TGTGCCAGCAGCTTGGGGACTAGCGGCAATGAGCAGTTCTTC | CASSLGTSGNEQFF | TRBJ2-1 | TRBV7-3 | TRBD2 | many
TGTGCCAGCTCACCATTATCAGAATCCTATGGCTACACCTTC | CASSPLSESYGYTF | TRBJ1-2 | TRBV18 | - | -
TGTGCCACCAGTGCCGGGGAGGCCGGTTCCTACAATGAGCAGTTCTTC | CATSAGEAGSYNEQFF | TRBJ2-1 | TRBV24-1 | - | few
TGCGCCAGCGGGGGAGAGAACGAGCAGTACTTC | CASGGENEQYF | TRBJ2-7 | TRBV5-1 | - | many
TGTGCCAGCAGCCCGCGTACACCACCGTTGAACACTGAAGCTTTCTTT | CASSPRTPPLNTEAFF | TRBJ1-1 | TRBV3-1 | - | few
TGTGCCAGTAGTACTCTCGGGGGAGAAGCTTTCTTT | CASSTLGGEAFF | TRBJ1-1 | TRBV19 | - | -
TGTGCCACCAGCAGAGATCGGGTAAGGGAGCAGTTCTTC | CATSRDRVREQFF | TRBJ2-1 | TRBV15 | - | many
TGTGCCAGCAGTTCAGGGGTTGGCACTGAAGCTTTCTTT | CASSSGVGTEAFF | TRBJ1-1 | TRBV27 | - | many
TGTGCCAGCAGTCCCACACTTATCGCTGAAGCTTTCTTT | CASSPTLIAEAFF | TRBJ1-1 | TRBV12-3/TRBV12-4 | - | -
TGTGCCAGCAGCTTGGGTCTCAAGGTCACAGATACGCAGTATTTT | CASSLGLKVTDTQYF | TRBJ2-3 | TRBV5-6 | - | few
TGTGCCAGCAGCCTCCAGGGGATCGGGGAGCTGTTTTTT | CASSLQGIGELFF | TRBJ2-2 | TRBV14 | - | -
TGTGCCAGCAGTGGCGGACTAGCGGGAGTCGGGGAGCTGTTTTTT | CASSGGLAGVGELFF | TRBJ2-2 | TRBV6-2/TRBV6-3 | TRBD2 | few
TGTGCCAGCAGCTTCGGTGCTCTCTCCTACAATGAGCAGTTCTTC | CASSFGALSYNEQFF | TRBJ2-1 | TRBV7-2 | - | -
TGCAGCGTGGTACTAGCGGGATACTCTGATACGCAGTATTTT | CSVVLAGYSDTQYF | TRBJ2-3 | TRBV29-1 | TRBD2 | -
TGTGCCATCAGGACAGGGATCAACACCGGGGAGCTGTTTTTT | CAIRTGINTGELFF | TRBJ2-2 | TRBV10-3 | TRBD1 | many
TGCAGTGCTAGAGACCCCCTAGGGACAGGGGGCACTGAAGCTTTCTTT | CSARDPLGTGGTEAFF | TRBJ1-1 | TRBV20-1 | TRBD1 | -
TGTGCCAGCCCCTTAGGGACTCCGTACAATGAGCAGTTCTTC | CASPLGTPYNEQFF | TRBJ2-1 | TRBV21-1 | - | -
TGTGCCAGCAGCCATGGGACGCATTACAATGAGCAGTTCTTC | CASSHGTHYNEQFF | TRBJ2-1 | TRBV5-5 | - | -
TGTGCCAGCAGGCCCGACAGGGAGAACACCGGGGAGCTGTTTTTT | CASRPDRENTGELFF | TRBJ2-2 | TRBV6-5 | TRBD1 | few